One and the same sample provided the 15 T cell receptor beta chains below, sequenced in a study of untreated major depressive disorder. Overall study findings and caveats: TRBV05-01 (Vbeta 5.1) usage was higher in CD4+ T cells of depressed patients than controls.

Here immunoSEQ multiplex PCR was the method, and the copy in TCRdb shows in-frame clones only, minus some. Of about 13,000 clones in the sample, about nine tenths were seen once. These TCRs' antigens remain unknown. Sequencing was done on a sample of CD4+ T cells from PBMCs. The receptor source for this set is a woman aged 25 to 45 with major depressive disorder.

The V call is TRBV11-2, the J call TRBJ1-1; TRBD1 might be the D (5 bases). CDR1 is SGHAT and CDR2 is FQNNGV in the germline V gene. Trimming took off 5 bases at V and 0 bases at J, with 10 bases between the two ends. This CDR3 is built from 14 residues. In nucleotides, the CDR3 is TGTGCCAGCAGCCAACAAGGGGTGAACACTGAAGCTTTCTTT. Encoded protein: CASSQQGVNTEAFF.

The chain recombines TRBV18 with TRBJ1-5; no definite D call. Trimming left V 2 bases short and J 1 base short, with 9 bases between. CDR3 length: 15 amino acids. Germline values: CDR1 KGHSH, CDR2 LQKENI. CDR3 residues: CASSPGFGSNQPQHF. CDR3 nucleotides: TGTGCCAGCTCACCAGGGTTTGGAAGCAATCAGCCCCAGCATTTT.

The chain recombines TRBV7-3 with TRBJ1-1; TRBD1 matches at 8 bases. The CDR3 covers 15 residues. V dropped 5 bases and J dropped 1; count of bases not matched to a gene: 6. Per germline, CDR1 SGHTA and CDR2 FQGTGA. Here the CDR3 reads CASSAQGAQNTEAFF. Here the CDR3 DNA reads TGTGCCAGCAGCGCCCAGGGGGCCCAGAACACTGAAGCTTTCTTT.

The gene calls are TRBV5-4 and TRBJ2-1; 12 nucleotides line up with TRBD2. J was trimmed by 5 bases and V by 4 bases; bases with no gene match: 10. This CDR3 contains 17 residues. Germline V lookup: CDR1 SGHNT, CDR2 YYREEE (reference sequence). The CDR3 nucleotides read TGTGCCAGCAGCGACGCCTCCGGGACTAGCGGGCACAATGAGCAGTTCTTC. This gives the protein CASSDASGTSGHNEQFF.

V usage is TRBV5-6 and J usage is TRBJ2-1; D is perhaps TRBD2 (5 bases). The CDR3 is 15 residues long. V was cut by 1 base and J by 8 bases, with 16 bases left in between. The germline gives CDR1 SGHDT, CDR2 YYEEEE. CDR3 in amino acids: CASSLLSGSGDEQFF. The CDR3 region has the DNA TGTGCCAGCAGCTTGCTATCGGGGAGTGGGGATGAGCAGTTCTTC.

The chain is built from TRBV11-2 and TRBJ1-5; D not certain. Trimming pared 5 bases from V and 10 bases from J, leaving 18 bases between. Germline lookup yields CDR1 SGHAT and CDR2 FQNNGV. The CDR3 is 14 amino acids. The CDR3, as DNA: TGTGCCAGCAGCCACTCGGCCCGCATGGCTCCCCAGCATTTT. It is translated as CASSHSARMAPQHF.

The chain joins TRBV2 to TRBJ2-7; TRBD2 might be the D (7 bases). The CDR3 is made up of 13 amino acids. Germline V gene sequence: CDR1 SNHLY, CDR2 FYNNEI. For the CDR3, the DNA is TGTGCGGGGGGGGCCGGGAAGGCCTACGAGCAGTACTTC. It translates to CAGGAGKAYEQYF.

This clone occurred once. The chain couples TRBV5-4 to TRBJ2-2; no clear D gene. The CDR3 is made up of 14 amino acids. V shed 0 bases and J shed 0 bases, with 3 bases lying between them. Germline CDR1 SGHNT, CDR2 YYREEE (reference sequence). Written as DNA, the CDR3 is TGTGCCAGCAGCTTGGCGTCGAACACCGGGGAGCTGTTTTTT. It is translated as CASSLASNTGELFF.

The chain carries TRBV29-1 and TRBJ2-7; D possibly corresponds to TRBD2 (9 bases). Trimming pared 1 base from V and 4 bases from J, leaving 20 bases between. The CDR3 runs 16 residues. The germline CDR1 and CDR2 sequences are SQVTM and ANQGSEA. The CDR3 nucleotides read TGCAGCGTTGAAGCACAGGGGGGGAGCGGGAGGTACGAGCAGTACTTC. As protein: CSVEAQGGSGRYEQYF.

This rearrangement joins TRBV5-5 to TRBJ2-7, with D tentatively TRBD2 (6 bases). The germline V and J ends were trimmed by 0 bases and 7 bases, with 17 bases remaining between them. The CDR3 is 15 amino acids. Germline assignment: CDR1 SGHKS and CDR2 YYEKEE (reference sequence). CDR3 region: CASSLELASVGEQYF. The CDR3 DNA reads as TGTGCCAGCAGCTTGGAACTAGCTTCTGTGGGGGAGCAGTACTTC.

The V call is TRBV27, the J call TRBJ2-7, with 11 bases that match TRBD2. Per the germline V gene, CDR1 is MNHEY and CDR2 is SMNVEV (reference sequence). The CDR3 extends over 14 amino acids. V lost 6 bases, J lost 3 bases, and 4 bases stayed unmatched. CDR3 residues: CASRKLAGDYEQYF. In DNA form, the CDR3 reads TGTGCCAGCAGGAAACTAGCGGGGGACTACGAGCAGTACTTC.

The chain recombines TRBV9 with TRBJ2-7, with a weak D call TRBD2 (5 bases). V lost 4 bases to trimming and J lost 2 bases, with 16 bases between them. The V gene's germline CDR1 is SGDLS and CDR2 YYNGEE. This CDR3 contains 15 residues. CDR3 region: CASSSREGGPYEQYF. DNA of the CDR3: TGTGCCAGCAGCTCCCGCGAAGGAGGCCCCTACGAGCAGTACTTC.

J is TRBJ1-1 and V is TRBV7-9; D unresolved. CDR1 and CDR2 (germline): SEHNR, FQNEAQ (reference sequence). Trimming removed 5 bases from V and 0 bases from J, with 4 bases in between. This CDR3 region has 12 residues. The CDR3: CASSPMNTEAFF. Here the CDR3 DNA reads TGTGCCAGCAGCCCCATGAACACTGAAGCTTTCTTT.

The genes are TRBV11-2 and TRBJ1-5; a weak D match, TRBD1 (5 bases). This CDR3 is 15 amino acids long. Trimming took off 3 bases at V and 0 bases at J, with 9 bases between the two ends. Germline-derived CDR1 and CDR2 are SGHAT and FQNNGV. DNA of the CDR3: TGTGCCAGCAGCTTGGAGGGGACTAGCAATCAGCCCCAGCATTTT. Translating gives CASSLEGTSNQPQHF.

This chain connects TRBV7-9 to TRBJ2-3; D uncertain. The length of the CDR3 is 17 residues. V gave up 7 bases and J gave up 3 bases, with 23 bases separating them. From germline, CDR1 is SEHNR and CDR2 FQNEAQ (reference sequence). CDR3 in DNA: TGTGCCAGCATCCAGTTCTCGATCGTCGTGAGTACAGATACGCAGTATTTT. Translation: CASIQFSIVVSTDTQYF.